Listed below are T cell receptor beta chains from one sample, sequenced in a study of T cell changes during pregnancy in multiple sclerosis. Repertoires were generated with immunoSEQ multiplex PCR, while TCRdb's copy carries only in-frame clones and drops some. This sample has roughly 36,000 clones, with 75% to 95% found just once. Sample: CD8+ T cells from peripheral blood mononuclear cells, taken in the second trimester of pregnancy. The receptors shown here come from a female donor with multiple sclerosis, enrolled in a pregnancy study. The CDR3 runs from the conserved cysteine through the conserved F or W. Fields, in order: V gene, CDR3 length, D gene, clone size, J gene, CDR3 protein, CDR3 DNA. D genes are given only for firm matches. Some rows have no size entry. The others give once, few or many, or a class for an expanded clone.

TRBV5-4	14	-	-	TRBJ2-2	CASSLGVSAGELFF	TGTGCCAGCAGCTTAGGGGTTTCGGCCGGGGAGCTGTTTTTT
TRBV5-1	12	-	-	TRBJ2-2	CATFLNTGELFF	TGCGCCACCTTCTTGAACACCGGGGAGCTGTTTTTT
TRBV10-1	11	TRBD1	-	TRBJ1-1	CATKQGTEAFF	TGCGCCACCAAACAGGGGACTGAAGCTTTCTTT
TRBV9	16	TRBD2	-	TRBJ2-2	CASRPSGGTNTGELFF	TGTGCCAGCCGACCCAGCGGGGGAACGAACACCGGGGAGCTGTTTTTT
TRBV27	17	TRBD1	-	TRBJ1-1	CASSGGTGQLLNTEAFF	TGTGCCAGCAGTGGGGGGACAGGGCAACTTCTGAACACTGAAGCTTTCTTT
TRBV7-9	14	-	-	TRBJ2-3	CASSRPGVTDTQYF	TGTGCCAGCAGCCGGCCGGGGGTCACAGATACGCAGTATTTT
TRBV27	16	-	once	TRBJ1-1	CASSSRGAVMNTEAFF	TGTGCCAGCAGTTCCCGCGGGGCCGTTATGAACACTGAAGCTTTCTTT
TRBV19	13	-	-	TRBJ1-2	CASSLGSNYGYTF	TGTGCCAGTAGCCTGGGGAGTAACTATGGCTACACCTTC
TRBV6-1	12	-	-	TRBJ1-2	CASSEAYYGYTF	TGTGCCAGCAGTGAAGCCTACTATGGCTACACCTTC
TRBV27	14	-	-	TRBJ1-3	CASSSTGFGNTIYF	TGTGCCAGCAGTTCCACAGGGTTCGGAAACACCATATATTTT
TRBV6-5	15	-	once	TRBJ1-1	CASSYSASLNTEAFF	TGTGCCAGCAGTTACTCGGCTAGCCTGAACACTGAAGCTTTCTTT
TRBV20-1	11	TRBD1	-	TRBJ2-1	CSVDRANEQFF	TGCAGCGTAGACAGGGCAAATGAGCAGTTCTTC
TRBV11-2	13	-	-	TRBJ2-1	CASSLSGYNEQFF	TGTGCCAGCAGCTTATCAGGGTACAATGAGCAGTTCTTC
TRBV7-7	15	TRBD1	-	TRBJ2-7	CASSPGTGDSYEQYF	TGTGCCAGCAGCCCAGGGACAGGGGACTCCTACGAGCAGTACTTC
TRBV14	17	TRBD1	-	TRBJ1-4	CASSPLDRGQTNEKLFF	TGTGCCAGCAGCCCCTTGGACAGGGGGCAAACTAATGAAAAACTGTTTTTT
TRBV7-9	12	-	-	TRBJ1-2	CASSYPGQGNTF	TGTGCCAGCAGCTATCCGGGCCAGGGGAACACCTTC
TRBV27	18	TRBD1	few	TRBJ1-6	CASSLGSDRDSYNSPLHF	TGTGCCAGCAGTTTAGGCTCGGACAGGGATTCCTATAATTCACCCCTCCACTTT
TRBV4-3	16	-	-	TRBJ2-3	CASSQRGEGGTDTQYF	TGCGCCAGCAGTCAAAGAGGAGAAGGGGGCACAGATACGCAGTATTTT
TRBV9	16	TRBD2	-	TRBJ2-3	CASSVGTSGGGDTQYF	TGTGCCAGCAGCGTGGGGACTAGCGGGGGAGGAGATACGCAGTATTTT
TRBV14	16	TRBD1	-	TRBJ2-7	CASSQDTDRSSYEQYF	TGTGCCAGCAGCCAAGATACGGACAGGAGCTCCTACGAGCAGTACTTC
TRBV5-4	14	-	-	TRBJ2-2	CASSLGGNTGELFF	TGTGCCAGCAGCTTGGGGGGCAACACCGGGGAGCTGTTTTTT
TRBV7-7	15	TRBD1	-	TRBJ2-5	CASSFGTAIQETQYF	TGTGCCAGCAGCTTTGGGACAGCTATACAAGAGACCCAGTACTTC
TRBV27	13	TRBD2	few	TRBJ2-7	CASGLAGVREQYF	TGTGCCAGCGGACTAGCGGGGGTTCGGGAGCAGTACTTC
TRBV7-2	15	TRBD2	-	TRBJ2-3	CASSYSGRAGDTQYF	TGTGCCAGCAGCTATAGCGGGAGGGCCGGAGATACGCAGTATTTT